This T cell receptor beta chain was recovered during a study of T cell repertoires in cytomegalovirus infection. For the study at large: In public TCR beta signatures, there were indications of both CMV infection and matching HLA type.

Of note for this clonotype: Its antigen is undetermined.

A single record per CDR3 protein comes from TCRdb applying MiXCR to the reads. The sample lists about 570,000 distinct CDR3 sequences, roughly 42% occurring once. The germline CDR1 and CDR2 sequences are LGHNA and YNFKEQ. There are 15 residues in the CDR3. V lost 0 bases to trimming and J lost 6 bases, with 14 bases between them. This specimen consisted of cultured PBMCs, obtained from culture after CMV antigen stimulation. This clonotype originated in a human donor in good health (CMV status not recorded). Some clones in this sample may be carry-over from other donors' samples. The chain couples TRBV4-2 to TRBJ1-2; TRBD1 is a possible D gene (5 bases). DNA of the CDR3: TGTGCCAGCAGCCAAGAAGGCGCAGGGTTCGATGGCTACACCTTC. Translation gives CASSQEGAGFDGYTF.